One sample yielded the 9 T cell receptor beta chains listed below, sequenced in a study of Ad26.COV2.S vaccination and SARS-CoV-2 variants. The assay was immunoSEQ multiplex PCR, and TCRdb's table has in-frame clones only and misses some. Of just over 350,000 clones in the sample, about 92% were seen once. The input for sequencing was peripheral blood, taken after recovery from COVID-19. All receptors come from a human donor who had recovered from COVID-19.

The chain combines TRBV5-6 with TRBJ2-2; D gene uncertain. Trimming took 2 bases from V and 4 from J, leaving 3 bases between them. The CDR3 contains 12 residues. CDR1 SGHDT and CDR2 YYEEEE come from the germline V gene. CDR3: CASSFVTGELFF. CDR3 bases: TGTGCCAGCAGCTTCGTCACCGGGGAGCTGTTTTTT.

The chain couples TRBV6-5 to TRBJ2-1, with 8 bases matching TRBD1. V trimming: 2 bases; J trimming: 7 bases; junction bases outside the gene matches: 4. This CDR3 is built from 14 residues. CDR1 is MNHEY, CDR2 SVGAGI, per germline. The CDR3 loop reads CASSYQGAKNEQFF. The CDR3 nucleotides read TGTGCCAGCAGTTACCAGGGGGCTAAGAATGAGCAGTTCTTC.

This clone was seen a single time. The CDR3 region is CATSRVLQTNEKLFF. The CDR3 DNA reads TGTGCCACCAGCAGAGTTCTACAGACAAATGAAAAACTGTTTTTT. V is TRBV15 and J is TRBJ1-4; D uncertain. The CDR3 has 15 residues. Per germline, CDR1 LNHNV and CDR2 YYDKDF (reference sequence). Trimming stripped 1 base from V and 5 bases from J, with 11 bases between.

The rearrangement links TRBV7-9 to TRBJ2-1, with 7 bases aligning to TRBD2. Germline V gives CDR1 SEHNR, CDR2 FQNEAQ (reference sequence). This CDR3 contains 13 residues. The J segment lost 8 bases and the V segment lost 6 bases, leaving 7 bases of the junction unmatched. CDR3 in DNA: TGTGCCAGCAGAGAGGAGACTAGCCATGAGCAGTTCTTC. Its protein product is CASREETSHEQFF.

In this sample, this clone turned up once. The rearrangement links TRBV7-3 to TRBJ2-1, with 13 nucleotides matching TRBD2. The junction had 5 bases not matched to a gene; V was cut back by 5 bases and J by 7 bases. The CDR3 has 15 residues. The germline V gene has CDR1 SGHTA and CDR2 FQGTGA. Here the CDR3 reads CASSTSGLAGNEQFF. CDR3 nucleotides: TGTGCCAGCAGCACCTCGGGACTAGCGGGGAATGAGCAGTTCTTC.

The sample holds one count of this clone. The gene calls are TRBV19 and TRBJ1-1; 8 bases match TRBD1. Looked up from germline, CDR1 is LNHDA and CDR2 is SQIVND (reference sequence). The CDR3 sequence is 14 residues long. V lost 5 bases and J lost 2; bases outside the gene matches: 4. CDR3 amino acids: CASSPSGGNTEAFF. The DNA for the CDR3 is TGTGCCAGTAGTCCCTCAGGGGGCAACACTGAAGCTTTCTTT.

This clone has just one count. The rearrangement links TRBV4-3 to TRBJ1-2; D gene unclear. Trimming removed 5 bases from V and 8 bases from J, with 18 bases in between. The CDR3 runs 14 residues. The germline gives CDR1 LGHNA, CDR2 YSLEER. Here the CDR3 reads CASSYSFFEGGYTF. As DNA, the CDR3 is TGCGCCAGCAGCTACTCTTTTTTTGAGGGCGGCTACACCTTC.

CDR3 sequence: CASSSGSGRNQPQHF. CDR3 in DNA: TGTGCCAGCAGTTCAGGGTCGGGGCGCAATCAGCCCCAGCATTTT. The chain couples TRBV7-6 to TRBJ1-5, with a possible D match to TRBD1 (5 bases). The CDR3 covers 15 residues. The V and J ends lost 6 bases and 2 bases respectively, with 14 bases between them. The germline CDR1 and CDR2 sequences are SGHVS and FNYEAQ.

The V and J genes are TRBV2 and TRBJ1-1; D is undetermined. There are 14 residues in the CDR3. V gave up 5 bases and J gave up 7 bases, with 17 bases separating them. Germline V gives CDR1 SNHLY, CDR2 FYNNEI. This chain's CDR3 is CASSSQTFSVEAFF. For the CDR3, the DNA is TGTGCCAGCAGTTCCCAGACCTTTTCCGTTGAAGCTTTCTTT.